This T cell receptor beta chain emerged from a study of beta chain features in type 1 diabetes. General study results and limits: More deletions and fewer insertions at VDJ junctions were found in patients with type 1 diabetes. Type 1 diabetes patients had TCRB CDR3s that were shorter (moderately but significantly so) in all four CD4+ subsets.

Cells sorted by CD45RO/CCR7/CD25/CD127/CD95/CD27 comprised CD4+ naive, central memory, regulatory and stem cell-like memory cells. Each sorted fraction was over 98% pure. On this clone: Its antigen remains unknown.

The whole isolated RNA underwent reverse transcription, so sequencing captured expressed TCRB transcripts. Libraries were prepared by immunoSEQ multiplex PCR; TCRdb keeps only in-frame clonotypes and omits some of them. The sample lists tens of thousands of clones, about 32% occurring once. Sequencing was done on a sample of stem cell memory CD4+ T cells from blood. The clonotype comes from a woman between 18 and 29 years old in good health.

The CDR3 region is CASSLRLAGGLRGNEQFF. The CDR3 DNA sequence: TGTGCCAGCAGTTTGCGACTAGCGGGAGGGCTGAGAGGTAATGAGCAGTTCTTC. This chain connects TRBV27 to TRBJ2-1, with TRBD2 matching over 14 bases. Germline V CDR1 and CDR2: MNHEY, SMNVEV (reference sequence). The junction had 11 bases not matched to a gene; V was cut back by 3 bases and J by 7 bases. The CDR3 is made up of 18 amino acids.